This passage covers 30 T cell receptor gamma chains from one sample sequenced in a study of gamma delta lymphoproliferative disorders and STAT genes. TCRdb fed the multiplex PCR reads into CATT to redo clone calling. The sample has about 2,200 gamma-chain clones; 12% are singletons. Sequencing used genomic DNA taken from PBMCs of patients and controls. Sequenced material: blood. Receptors originate from a human donor in good health.

By share of the sample, this clone is medium-sized. The chain combines TRGV2 with TRGJ1 or TRGJ2. The J gene, left out of TCRdb, was set here by checking the DNA against germline. Germline CDR1 EGSNGY, CDR2 YDSYNSKV. V trimming: 0 bases; J trimming: 12 bases; junction bases outside the gene matches: 11. This CDR3 has 13 residues. CDR3 nucleotide sequence: TGTGCCACCTGGGACGGGCTGATTCGTGGGAAACTCTTT. It yields the protein CATWDGLIRGKLF.

By share, this clone ranks as medium-sized. The rearrangement joins TRGV4 to TRGJ1 or TRGJ2. Since TCRdb gives no J gene, matching the DNA to germline was used here to assign it. Per the germline V gene, CDR1 is EGSTGY and CDR2 is YDSYTSSV. The CDR3 length is 16 residues. With V trimmed by 9 bases and J by 3 bases, 20 bases remained unmatched. The CDR3 spells CATPQRTHFPYYKKLF. The CDR3 nucleotides are TGTGCCACCCCACAACGAACTCACTTCCCTTATTATAAGAAACTCTTT.

In its sample, this clone is medium-sized. Other DNA variants within this sample encode the same CDR3. This chain connects TRGV4 to TRGJ1 or TRGJ2. Matching the DNA to germline supplied the J gene, which TCRdb does not give. The CDR3 totals 13 residues. Germline lookup yields CDR1 EGSTGY and CDR2 YDSYTSSV. Trimming took 0 bases from V and 7 from J; bases not matched to a gene: 6. The CDR3 sequence is CATWDGPRYKKLF. For the CDR3, the DNA is TGTGCCACCTGGGATGGGCCCAGGTATAAGAAACTCTTT.

This clone is large by share. This chain connects TRGV2 to TRGJP2. TCRdb records no J gene; here it was assigned by comparing the DNA to germline. This CDR3 has 15 residues. Germline V CDR1 and CDR2: EGSNGY, YDSYNSKV. V shed 4 bases and J 4 bases; nucleotides not matched to a gene: 9. The CDR3 here is CATWDLVNSDWIKTF. The CDR3 DNA follows: TGTGCCACCTGGGATTTAGTTAATAGTGATTGGATCAAGACGTTT.

By share, this clone ranks as medium-sized. The chain is built from TRGV2 and TRGJ1 or TRGJ2. Germline matching of the DNA provided the J gene here, since TCRdb leaves it blank. V lost 1 base, J lost 7 bases, and 1 base stayed unmatched. The CDR3 length is 11 residues. CDR1 is EGSNGY and CDR2 is YDSYNSKV in the germline V gene. CDR3 nucleotide sequence: TGTGCCACCTGGGACGGATATAAGAAACTCTTT. It is translated as CATWDGYKKLF.

By share, this clone ranks as medium-sized. J is TRGJ1 or TRGJ2 and V is TRGV2. The J gene, left out of TCRdb, was set here by checking the DNA against germline. V lost 0 bases and J lost 10; bases outside the gene matches: 3. In germline, CDR1 is EGSNGY, CDR2 YDSYNSKV. The CDR3 runs to 11 residues. CDR3 sequence reads: CATWDGQKKLF. DNA for the CDR3: TGTGCCACCTGGGACGGGCAGAAGAAACTCTTT.

Sample share makes this clone medium-sized (0.01 to 0.1%). The chain links TRGV2 to TRGJ1 or TRGJ2. The J gene is not listed in TCRdb, so it was assigned here from a DNA match to germline. The V and J ends lost 0 bases and 11 bases, in that order; junction bases with no gene match: 4. The CDR3 length is 11 residues. Germline CDR1 is EGSNGY and CDR2 is YDSYNSKV. For the CDR3, the DNA is TGTGCCACCTGGGACGGGCCGGAGAAACTCTTT. Amino acid sequence: CATWDGPEKLF.

This clone is termed medium-sized. The chain joins TRGV4 to TRGJ1 or TRGJ2. Matching the DNA to germline supplied the J gene, which TCRdb does not give. The germline gives CDR1 EGSTGY, CDR2 YDSYTSSV. Trimming cost V 0 bases and J 7 bases; bases outside gene matches: 6. CDR3 size: 13 residues. CDR3 protein: CATWDGIRYKKLF. The DNA for the CDR3 is TGTGCCACCTGGGATGGGATTCGCTATAAGAAACTCTTT.

This clone is medium-sized by share. The chain carries TRGV4 and TRGJ1 or TRGJ2. TCRdb records no J gene; here it was assigned by comparing the DNA to germline. There are 11 residues in the CDR3. CDR1 and CDR2 from the germline V gene are EGSTGY and YDSYTSSV. The junction had 2 bases not matched to a gene; V was cut back by 1 base and J by 8 bases. The CDR3 sequence: CATWDGHKKLF. The CDR3 DNA follows: TGTGCCACCTGGGATGGCCATAAGAAACTCTTT.

This clone counts as medium-sized. The DNA is left out, because the CDR3 cannot be placed on it with certainty; the CDR3 is given as TCRdb lists it. The J gene is uncalled and the V gene is TRGV11. TRGV11 is marked as an open reading frame, function uncertain. Including both end residues, the CDR3 is 17 amino acids long. The CDR3 sequence: CTTVPAGLGTPGWFKIF.

By sample share, this clone is medium-sized (0.01 to 0.1%). The rearrangement joins TRGV10 to TRGJP1. The J gene comes from matching the DNA to germline here; TCRdb lacks it. TRGV10 is marked as an open reading frame, function uncertain. The ends lost 8 bases at V and 1 base at J; junction bases unmatched: 8. This CDR3 spans 15 amino acids. The DNA of the CDR3 is TGTGCTGCGTGGGATTACGGTACCACTGGTTGGTTCAAGATATTT. It encodes CAAWDYGTTGWFKIF.

Within the sample, this clone is medium-sized. V usage is TRGV8 and J usage is TRGJP1. The J gene, not given by TCRdb, was assigned here from a germline match of the nucleotide sequence. V trimming: 2 bases; J trimming: 3 bases; junction bases outside the gene matches: 0. Germline-derived CDR1 and CDR2 are VENAVY and YDSYNSRV. The CDR3 is 13 amino acids. The CDR3, as DNA: TGTGCCACCTGGGATACCACTGGTTGGTTCAAGATATTT. As protein: CATWDTTGWFKIF.

Judged by abundance, this clone is medium-sized. The chain joins TRGV4 to TRGJ1 or TRGJ2. No J segment appears in TCRdb, so it was assigned here by matching the sequence to germline. This CDR3 has 10 amino acids. CDR1 is EGSTGY, CDR2 YDSYTSSV, per germline. Losses at the gene ends were 0 bases for V and 12 bases for J; bases not matched to a gene: 2. The CDR3 sequence: CATWDGRKLF. CDR3 DNA: TGTGCCACCTGGGATGGGCGGAAACTCTTT.

By sample share, this clone is medium-sized (0.01 to 0.1%). The chain employs TRGV4 and TRGJ1 or TRGJ2. Germline matching of the DNA provided the J gene here, since TCRdb leaves it blank. The CDR3 has 16 amino acids. Germline values: CDR1 EGSTGY, CDR2 YDSYTSSV. J gave up 3 bases and V 0 bases, and 11 bases lay outside the gene matches. CDR3 nucleotide sequence: TGTGCCACCTGGGATGGGCATAGTTTTTCTTATTATAAGAAACTCTTT. Translated, it gives CATWDGHSFSYYKKLF.

This clone is categorized as medium-sized. No J gene was named, though the V gene is TRGV4. The V gene's germline CDR1 is EGSTGY and CDR2 YDSYTSSV. There are 9 residues in the CDR3. The CDR3 loop is CATWDEGLF. In DNA, the CDR3 is TGTGCCACCTGGGATGAGGGCCTCTTT.

Judged by abundance, this clone is medium-sized. The rearrangement joins TRGV11 to TRGJ1 or TRGJ2. TCRdb does not report a J gene; here it was assigned by matching the DNA to germline references. TRGV11 is an ORF; its function is uncertain. The V and J ends lost 3 bases and 5 bases, in that order; junction bases with no gene match: 4. The CDR3 loop spans 13 amino acids. This chain's CDR3 is CACWIRGDYKKLF. The DNA for the CDR3 is TGTGCCTGCTGGATTAGGGGGGATTATAAGAAACTCTTT.

This clone is medium-sized in the sample. No DNA is shown, since the ends of the CDR3 on it are uncertain; the CDR3 is the one TCRdb lists. The J gene was not called, though the V gene is TRGV11. TRGV11 is treated as an ORF (open reading frame) with a function not yet certain. The CDR3 is 18 amino acids long, termini counted. This chain's CDR3 is CTTVPAGLGQTNYYKKLF.

Sample share makes this clone medium-sized. V is TRGV2 and J is TRGJP2. TCRdb does not report a J gene; here it was assigned by matching the DNA to germline references. Trimming took 0 bases from V and 6 from J; bases not matched to a gene: 10. The length of the CDR3 is 16 residues. Germline CDR1 and CDR2: EGSNGY and YDSYNSKV. This CDR3 is CATWDGREVGDWIKTF. CDR3 nucleotide sequence: TGTGCCACCTGGGACGGGCGAGAGGTTGGTGATTGGATCAAGACGTTT.

This clone is labeled medium-sized (0.01 to 0.1%). The V call is TRGV4, the J call TRGJ1 or TRGJ2. Germline matching of the DNA provided the J gene here, since TCRdb leaves it blank. CDR3 length: 12 amino acids. Germline values: CDR1 EGSTGY, CDR2 YDSYTSSV. Losses at the gene ends were 0 bases for V and 12 bases for J; bases not matched to a gene: 8. In DNA form, the CDR3 reads TGTGCCACCTGGGATGGGGGGGGTATGAAACTCTTT. As protein: CATWDGGGMKLF.

This clone is categorized as medium-sized. V is TRGV2 and J is TRGJ1 or TRGJ2. The J gene comes from matching the DNA to germline here; TCRdb lacks it. V lost 0 bases, J lost 9 bases, and 5 bases stayed unmatched. Germline V gene lookup returns CDR1 EGSNGY and CDR2 YDSYNSKV. The CDR3 totals 12 residues. The CDR3 coding sequence is TGTGCCACCTGGGACGGGCGGGGTAAGAAACTCTTT. Protein: CATWDGRGKKLF.

By share of the sample, this clone is medium-sized. This chain joins TRGV8 and TRGJ1 or TRGJ2. TCRdb gives no J gene; it was assigned here by matching the DNA to germline. CDR3 size: 13 residues. From germline, CDR1 is VENAVY and CDR2 YDSYNSRV. J was trimmed by 2 bases and V by 3 bases; bases with no gene match: 4. CDR3: CATWDWDYYKKLF. The CDR3 DNA is TGTGCCACCTGGGATTGGGATTATTATAAGAAACTCTTT.

About this clone itself: This DNA's translation and the protein TCRdb lists, from a much larger clone, do not match at residue 4, likely due to a read error; the protein shown is translated from the DNA. The rearrangement uses TRGV4 and TRGJ1 or TRGJ2. The J gene is not listed in TCRdb, so it was assigned here from a DNA match to germline. The germline CDR1 and CDR2 sequences are EGSTGY and YDSYTSSV. The CDR3 sequence is 13 residues long. CDR3 in DNA: TGTGCCACCAGGGATTCGGGAGGTTATAAGAAACTCTTT. Its translation: CATRDSGGYKKLF.

In this sample, this clone is medium-sized. V is TRGV9 and J is TRGJ1 or TRGJ2. The J gene was not available in TCRdb and was assigned here by matching the DNA to germline segments. V shed 5 bases, J shed 10 bases, and the junction held 14 bases outside the gene matches. Germline lookup yields CDR1 GITISATS and CDR2 ISYDGTV (reference sequence). The CDR3 spans 13 residues. DNA for the CDR3: TGTGCCTTGTGGGGGGCCGGAGGGGGCAAGAAACTCTTT. The encoded protein is CALWGAGGGKKLF.

This chain links TRGV2 with TRGJ1 or TRGJ2. The J gene, missing from TCRdb, was assigned here through DNA to germline matching. The V segment lost 6 bases and the J segment 6 bases; nucleotides outside the gene matches: 11. The CDR3 has 13 residues. Germline values: CDR1 EGSNGY, CDR2 YDSYNSKV. In DNA form, the CDR3 reads TGTGCCACCTGGCTAACCTTTGGTTATAAGAAACTCTTT. Translated, it gives CATWLTFGYKKLF.

By its share, this clone is medium-sized. The rearrangement joins TRGV2 to TRGJ1 or TRGJ2. The J gene is not listed in TCRdb, so it was assigned here from a DNA match to germline. Germline V gene lookup returns CDR1 EGSNGY and CDR2 YDSYNSKV. The CDR3 contains 13 residues. J gave up 3 bases and V 4 bases, and 6 bases lay outside the gene matches. This chain's CDR3 is CATWEGAYYKKLF. In DNA form, the CDR3 reads TGTGCCACCTGGGAAGGAGCTTATTATAAGAAACTCTTT.

By frequency in the sample, this clone is medium-sized (0.01 to 0.1%). For the CDR3, the DNA is TGTGCCACCTGGGCTCGATATTATAAGAAACTCTTT. It encodes CATWARYYKKLF. This chain uses TRGV3 with TRGJ1 or TRGJ2. As TCRdb names no J gene, one was assigned here on the basis of a DNA match to germline. The trim removed 5 bases at V and 4 bases at J, leaving 5 bases unmatched. Germline values: CDR1 VTNTFY, CDR2 YDVSTARD (reference sequence). The CDR3 has 12 residues.

By frequency in the sample, this clone is medium-sized. Written as DNA, the CDR3 is TGTGCCACCTGGGACCGTGGTGATTGGATCAAGACGTTT. Protein: CATWDRGDWIKTF. The chain combines TRGV2 with TRGJP2. Assignment of the J gene here rests on matching the DNA to germline, because TCRdb gives none. V lost 3 bases to trimming and J lost 6 bases; unmatched junction nucleotides: 4. Germline CDR1 reads EGSNGY; CDR2 reads YDSYNSKV. The CDR3 loop spans 13 amino acids.

By share of the sample, this clone is medium-sized. This chain links TRGV10 with TRGJ1 or TRGJ2. Here the J gene came from matching the DNA to germline, since TCRdb omits it. TRGV10 is an ORF; its function is uncertain. This CDR3 has 12 residues. Germline trimming cut 8 bases from V and 4 bases from J; bases unmatched to any gene: 6. Written as DNA, the CDR3 is TGTGCTGCGTGGAAACCCTATTATAAGAAACTCTTT. This sequence encodes CAAWKPYYKKLF.

This clone is medium-sized in the sample. The chain has TRGV4 and TRGJP1. The J gene is absent in TCRdb and was assigned here via DNA matching to germline. The CDR3 is 13 amino acids. The V gene's germline CDR1 is EGSTGY and CDR2 YDSYTSSV. V shed 2 bases and J 6 bases; nucleotides not matched to a gene: 3. In nucleotides, the CDR3 is TGTGCCACCTGGGATGAACCTGGTTGGTTCAAGATATTT. It encodes CATWDEPGWFKIF.

In this sample, this clone is medium-sized. The CDR3 DNA reads TGTGCCACCTGGGACGGGCCCCGAGAGAATTATTATAAGAAACTCTTT. Translating it yields CATWDGPRENYYKKLF. The J gene is TRGJ1 or TRGJ2, the V gene TRGV2. As TCRdb names no J gene, one was assigned here on the basis of a DNA match to germline. The V gene end was trimmed by 0 bases and the J gene end by 0 bases; junction bases not matched to a gene: 8. Germline CDR1 is EGSNGY and CDR2 is YDSYNSKV. This CDR3 spans 16 amino acids.